This T cell receptor (beta chain) comes out of a study of cytomegalovirus exposure and HLA in healthy donors (dated by TCRdb to 2016 to 2017). Regarding the study in general: According to a later analysis, the 110 or so validation repertoires were produced on the same platform as the 666 repertoires of the first cohort. The study aimed to test whether cataloging public T cell receptors could reveal signatures of past pathogen exposure. Along with the roughly 670-subject first cohort, a separate validation cohort of more than 90 different subjects was used. The study combined high-throughput TCR immunosequencing, statistical association of individual TCRs with disease status, and machine learning to predict cytomegalovirus infection status. General conclusions and limits of the study: The classifier was reported to diagnose cytomegalovirus status with high specificity and sensitivity in both the original cohort and the validation cohort. While some public TCRs were present in many individuals, most TCR sequences turned up only very rarely across donors. The authors suggested that the approach could potentially be extended to other disease states and immunological phenotypes. A few of the identified cytomegalovirus-associated TCR beta chains were confirmed in vitro to be specific for cytomegalovirus antigens. All 120 repertoires were used to score co-occurrence in the validation cohort in a later analysis, because that analysis had no HLA typing for the cohort. A later analysis found that TCRs clustered in the first cohort also tended to co-occur in the 95 to 150 validation repertoires, with 90% to 95% of cluster scores above 0. A total of fewer than 200 TCR beta chains were listed by the study as associated with cytomegalovirus.

Relative to germline, V is missing 0 bases and J is missing 3 bases, with 3 bases of the junction outside any gene match. The CDR3, cysteine through phenylalanine, is 15 amino acids long. The CDR3 DNA has 45 bases and is translated from base 1. The germline V gene gives CDR1 as SNHLY and CDR2 as FYNNEI. The donors were included in the validation cohort of approximately 130 subjects, a group kept apart from the approximately 650-subject first cohort. Preparation of the library involved the immunoSEQ multiplex PCR assay. In the source study's methods: A statistical classification framework was developed to diagnose cytomegalovirus status using the catalog of TCR beta chain sequences. The source is immuneACCESS, and TCRdb retained only in-frame sequences with V and J called. Part of the clones is not carried over; for the studies checked, unresolved V genes explain less than half of this, and the remainder is unexplained. The V and J calls and clone size are taken from that table; D and trimming were inferred from the DNA. This sample lists about 120,000 clones; about 85% were detected once. Of the sample, around 1.9% falls within the top ten clones.

With regard to this clone: The antigen it recognizes is unknown. Base qualities were left out, and no much larger clone turns up one base away.

Sequencing was performed on PBMCs. The chain is encoded by TRBV2 joined to TRBJ2-7; TRBD2 agrees with 9 junctional bases. This TCR was recovered from a woman in her 30s in good health and CMV-seronegative. The CDR3 protein sequence reads: CASSEALAGIYEQYF. The nucleotide sequence reads TGTGCCAGCAGTGAAGCCCTAGCGGGGATCTACGAGCAGTACTTC.